The 10 T cell receptor beta chains in this list originate from one sample, sequenced in a study of blood T cell repertoires in COVID-19. Method: immunoSEQ multiplex PCR; TCRdb's copy keeps in-frame clones and lacks some. The sample has just over 300,000 clones; roughly 90% are singletons. Source material: PBMCs or T cells enriched from blood (not recorded which). The receptors come from a woman between 18 and 30 years old with acute COVID-19.

For the CDR3, the DNA is TGCGCCAGCAGCCCGGACAGGGGGCGCGTGGAGACCCAGTACTTC. Translated: CASSPDRGRVETQYF. The genes are TRBV5-1 and TRBJ2-5, with 11 bases identical to TRBD1. The CDR3 totals 15 residues. V dropped 4 bases and J dropped 5; count of bases not matched to a gene: 7. CDR1 is SGHRS and CDR2 is YFSETQ in the germline V gene. The variable domain in full, completed from reference TRBV5-1 and TRBJ2-5, reads KAGVTQTPRYLIKTRGQQVTLSCSPISGHRSVSWYQQTPGQGLQFLFEYFSETQRNKGNFPGRFSGRQFSNSRSEMNVSTLELGDSALYLCASSPDRGRVETQYFGPGTRLLVL.

The gene calls are TRBV7-9 and TRBJ2-2, with 7 bases that match TRBD1. This CDR3 contains 15 residues. The V and J ends lost 5 bases and 5 bases, in that order; junction bases with no gene match: 8. The germline V gene has CDR1 SEHNR and CDR2 FQNEAQ (reference sequence). The CDR3 is CASSPELRGTGELFF. The CDR3 DNA reads TGTGCCAGCAGCCCAGAACTCAGGGGGACCGGGGAGCTGTTTTTT.

Only one count was recorded for this clone. V gene TRBV28 combines with J gene TRBJ1-5, with D maybe TRBD1 (5 bases). CDR1 MDHEN and CDR2 SYDVKM come from the germline V gene. V lost 3 bases and J lost 3, with 12 bases in between. The CDR3 totals 15 residues. The CDR3 is CASSFQVGVNQPQHF. The CDR3 region has the DNA TGTGCCAGCAGTTTCCAGGTAGGGGTCAATCAGCCCCAGCATTTT.

This clone was counted only a few times. This chain joins TRBV3-1 (or the pseudogene TRBV3-2) and TRBJ1-1; D not certain. Trimming took 5 bases from V and 3 from J, leaving 10 bases between them. The CDR3 covers 13 residues. Germline loops: CDR1 LGHDT, CDR2 YNNKEL (reference sequence). The CDR3 is CASSSSGYTEAFF. The CDR3 coding sequence is TGTGCCAGCAGCTCCTCGGGGTACACTGAAGCTTTCTTT.

The rearrangement uses TRBV19 and TRBJ2-7, with 8 bases lining up with TRBD1. V was pared by 6 bases and J by 1 base, with 8 bases of the junction left unmatched. Germline CDR1 LNHDA, CDR2 SQIVND (reference sequence). The CDR3 is 15 residues long. CDR3 coding DNA: TGTGCCAGTAGCACTAGGACAGGGACGTCCTACGAGCAGTACTTC. This sequence encodes CASSTRTGTSYEQYF.

For this clone: At one of its ends the junction is not consistent with the germline gene, which may arise from a read error. The chain recombines TRBV7-2 with TRBJ1-2; TRBD1 might be the D (5 bases). Per the germline V gene, CDR1 is SGHTA and CDR2 is FQGNSA. This CDR3 comprises 13 residues. The DNA of the CDR3 is TGTGCCAGCAGCTCTCAGGGAAATCCTGGCTACACTTTC. Encoded protein: CASSSQGNPGYTF.

This clone was found a few times. This rearrangement joins TRBV19 to TRBJ1-5, with D maybe TRBD1 (5 bases). The V gene's germline CDR1 is LNHDA and CDR2 SQIVND (reference sequence). This CDR3 has 13 amino acids. Trimming removed 3 bases from V and 4 bases from J, with 7 bases in between. CDR3: CASSMGLNQPQHF. CDR3 DNA: TGTGCCAGTAGTATGGGGCTTAATCAGCCCCAGCATTTT.

The chain has TRBV5-8 and TRBJ2-5; maybe TRBD1 (6 bases). V was pared by 1 base and J by 0 bases, with 22 bases between. This CDR3 is built from 19 residues. Per germline, CDR1 SGHTS and CDR2 YDEGEE. The CDR3 protein is CASSLYHRRTDWYQETQYF. The DNA for the CDR3 is TGTGCCAGCAGCTTGTATCATCGACGGACAGACTGGTACCAAGAGACCCAGTACTTC.

The gene calls are TRBV28 and TRBJ2-2, with D possibly TRBD2 on 5 matching bases. Trimming cost V 5 bases and J 4 bases, with 14 bases left between them. CDR1 and CDR2 from the germline V gene are MDHEN and SYDVKM. The CDR3 has 15 amino acids. The CDR3 protein is CASSGRDRGTGELFF. The CDR3 nucleotides are TGTGCCAGCAGTGGAAGGGATCGGGGCACCGGGGAGCTGTTTTTT.

J is TRBJ2-7 and V is TRBV30; 13 bases line up with TRBD2. Looked up from germline, CDR1 is GTSNPN and CDR2 is SVGIG (reference sequence). The CDR3 is made up of 19 amino acids. V shed 0 bases and J 0 bases; nucleotides not matched to a gene: 11. The DNA for the CDR3 is TGTGCCTGGAGTGTAGGGCGGACTAGCGGGAGTCCCGCCTCCTACGAGCAGTACTTC. Residues: CAWSVGRTSGSPASYEQYF. The variable domain in full, with the rest retrieved from reference TRBV30 and TRBJ2-7, is SQTIHQWPATLVQPVGSPLSLECTVEGTSNPNLYWYRQAAGRGLQLLFYSVGIGQISSEVPQNLSASRPQDRQFILSSKKLLLSDSGFYLCAWSVGRTSGSPASYEQYFGPGTRLTVT.